The clone carrying this T cell receptor beta chain was found once. Its antigen is not known. Some clones are missing from TCRdb's copy, which holds only in-frame ones; the method was immunoSEQ multiplex PCR. The sample gives 6,000 to 10,000 clones, under 95% of which show up once; under 3.5% is in the top ten. V was trimmed by 4 bases and J by 5 bases, leaving 14 bases between them. The V gene's germline CDR1 is SGHDN and CDR2 FVKESK. This CDR3 has 15 amino acids. The data belong to a study of T cells in localized non-small cell lung cancer. Study conclusions and caveats: The greatest T cell clonality was found in uninvolved adjacent lung (higher than in tumor).

The chain combines TRBV14 with TRBJ2-2; D may correspond to TRBD1 or TRBD2 (6 bases each). The origin of this receptor is a woman between 40 and 69 years old with stage I lung adenocarcinoma. The sample here was peripheral blood, taken before any cancer treatment. The CDR3 is CASSPGAISTGELFF. The CDR3, as DNA: TGTGCCAGCAGCCCGGGGGCCATTTCGACCGGGGAGCTGTTTTTT.